The sequence of this T cell receptor beta chain was determined in a study of control samples from healthy donors and cancer patients. The CDR3 is made up of 17 amino acids. Germline CDR1 reads KGHSH; CDR2 reads LQKENI. Trimming took off 3 bases at V and 1 base at J, with 18 bases between the two ends. Turning to this clone: Without the conserved terminal phenylalanine or tryptophan, this CDR3 likely stems from a read error.

Profiling relied on immunoSEQ multiplex PCR, and the TCRdb table lists in-frame clones only, not all of them. This table holds about 410,000 clones, over 75% found once. The rearrangement uses TRBV18 and TRBJ1-2; TRBD1 is a possible D gene (5 bases). This receptor was identified in a man aged 35 to 55 with head and neck cancer. Sequencing input: PBMCs. CDR3 protein: CASSPLQGPRVNYGYTL. The CDR3 bases are TGTGCCAGCTCACCTCTGCAGGGACCGCGAGTTAACTATGGCTACACCCTC.